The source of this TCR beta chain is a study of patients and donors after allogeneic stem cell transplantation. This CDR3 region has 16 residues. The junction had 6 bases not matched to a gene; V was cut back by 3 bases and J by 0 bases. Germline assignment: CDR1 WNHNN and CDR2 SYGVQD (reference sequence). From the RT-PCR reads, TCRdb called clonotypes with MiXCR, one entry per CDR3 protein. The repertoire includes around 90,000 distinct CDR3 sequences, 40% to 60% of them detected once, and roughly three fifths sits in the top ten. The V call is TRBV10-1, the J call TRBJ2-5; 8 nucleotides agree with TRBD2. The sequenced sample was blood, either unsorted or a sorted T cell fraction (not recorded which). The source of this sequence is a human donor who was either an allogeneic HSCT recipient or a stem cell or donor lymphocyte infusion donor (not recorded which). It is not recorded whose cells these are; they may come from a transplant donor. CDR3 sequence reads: CASSEGSGVHQETQYF. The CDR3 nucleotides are TGCGCCAGCAGTGAAGGTAGCGGGGTACACCAAGAGACCCAGTACTTC.